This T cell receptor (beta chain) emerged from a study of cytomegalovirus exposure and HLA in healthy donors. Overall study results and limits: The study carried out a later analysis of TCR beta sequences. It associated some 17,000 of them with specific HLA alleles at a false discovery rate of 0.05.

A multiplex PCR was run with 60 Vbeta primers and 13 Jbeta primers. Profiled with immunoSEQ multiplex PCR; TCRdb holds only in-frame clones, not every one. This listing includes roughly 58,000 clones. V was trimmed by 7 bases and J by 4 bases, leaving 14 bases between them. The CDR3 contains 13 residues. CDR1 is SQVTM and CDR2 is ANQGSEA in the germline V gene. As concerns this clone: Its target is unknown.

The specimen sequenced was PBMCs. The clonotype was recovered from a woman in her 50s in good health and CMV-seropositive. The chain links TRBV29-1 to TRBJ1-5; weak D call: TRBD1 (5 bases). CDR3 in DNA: TGCAGCGCCGCCGGGGGGGGAAATCAGCCCCAGCATTTT. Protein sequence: CSAAGGGNQPQHF.